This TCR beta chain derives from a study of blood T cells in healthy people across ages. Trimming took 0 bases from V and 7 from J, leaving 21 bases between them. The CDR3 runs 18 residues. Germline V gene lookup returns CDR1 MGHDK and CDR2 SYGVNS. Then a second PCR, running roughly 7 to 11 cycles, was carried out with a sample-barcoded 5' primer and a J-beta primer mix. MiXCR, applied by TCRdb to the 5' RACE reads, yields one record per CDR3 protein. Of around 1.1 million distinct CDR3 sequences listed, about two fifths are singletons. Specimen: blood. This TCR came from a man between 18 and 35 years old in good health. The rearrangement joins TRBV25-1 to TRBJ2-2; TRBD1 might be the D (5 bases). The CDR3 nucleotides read TGTGCCAGCAGTGAATATGAAGGCTTCGGACATACCTACGGGGAGCTGTTTTTT. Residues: CASSEYEGFGHTYGELFF.